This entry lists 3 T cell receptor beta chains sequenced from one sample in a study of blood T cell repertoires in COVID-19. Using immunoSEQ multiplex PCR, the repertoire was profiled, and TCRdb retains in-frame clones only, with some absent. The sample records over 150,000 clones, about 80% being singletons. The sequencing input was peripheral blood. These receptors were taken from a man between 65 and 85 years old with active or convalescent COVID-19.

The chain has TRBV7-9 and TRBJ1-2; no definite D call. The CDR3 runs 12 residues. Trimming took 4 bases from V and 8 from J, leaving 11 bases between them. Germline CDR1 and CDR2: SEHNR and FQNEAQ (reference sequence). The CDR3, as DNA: TGTGCCAGCAGCTCCGACTCTGGCGGCTACACCTTC. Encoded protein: CASSSDSGGYTF.

CDR3 nucleotide sequence: TGTGCCACGTCCCGGGACAGGGGATCCTACGAGCAGTACTTC. This translates into CATSRDRGSYEQYF. The gene calls are TRBV2 and TRBJ2-7; 10 nucleotides line up with TRBD1. The ends lost 10 bases at V and 1 base at J; junction bases unmatched: 7. Germline V lookup: CDR1 SNHLY, CDR2 FYNNEI. CDR3 length equals 14 residues.

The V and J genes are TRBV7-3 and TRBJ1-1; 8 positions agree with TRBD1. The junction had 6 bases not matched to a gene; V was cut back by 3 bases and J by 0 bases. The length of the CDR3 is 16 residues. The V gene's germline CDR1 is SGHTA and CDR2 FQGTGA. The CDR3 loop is CASSLAPGGMNTEAFF. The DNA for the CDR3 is TGTGCCAGCAGCTTGGCCCCAGGGGGCATGAACACTGAAGCTTTCTTT.